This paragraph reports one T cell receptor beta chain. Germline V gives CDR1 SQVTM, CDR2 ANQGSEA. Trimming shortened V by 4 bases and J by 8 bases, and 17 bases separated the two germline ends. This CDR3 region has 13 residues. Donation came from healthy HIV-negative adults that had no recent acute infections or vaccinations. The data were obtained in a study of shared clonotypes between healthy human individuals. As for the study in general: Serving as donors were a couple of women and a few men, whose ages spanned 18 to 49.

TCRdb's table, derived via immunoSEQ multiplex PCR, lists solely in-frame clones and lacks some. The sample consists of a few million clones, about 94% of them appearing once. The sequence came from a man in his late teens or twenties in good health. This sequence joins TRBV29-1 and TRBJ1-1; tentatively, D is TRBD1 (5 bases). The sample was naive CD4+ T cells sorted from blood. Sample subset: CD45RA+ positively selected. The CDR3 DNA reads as TGCAGCGTTGGAAACGGACACCGTTCCGAAGCTTTCTTT. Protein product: CSVGNGHRSEAFF.